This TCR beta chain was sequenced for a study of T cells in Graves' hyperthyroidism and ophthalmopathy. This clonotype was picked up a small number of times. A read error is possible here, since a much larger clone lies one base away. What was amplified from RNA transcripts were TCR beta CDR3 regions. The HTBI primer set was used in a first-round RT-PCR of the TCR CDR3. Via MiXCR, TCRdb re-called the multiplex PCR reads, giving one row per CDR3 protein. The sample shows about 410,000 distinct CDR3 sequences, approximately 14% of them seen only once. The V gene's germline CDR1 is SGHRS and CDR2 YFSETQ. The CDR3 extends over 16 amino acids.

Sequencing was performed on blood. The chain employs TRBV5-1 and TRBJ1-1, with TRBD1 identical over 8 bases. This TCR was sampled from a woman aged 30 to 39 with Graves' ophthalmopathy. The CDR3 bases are TGCGCCAGCAGCGGTGGGACAGGCGGTCAGGCCCACGAAGCTTCCTTT. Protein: CASSGGTGGQAHEASF.